This TCR beta chain was observed in a study of cytomegalovirus exposure and HLA in healthy donors (dated by TCRdb to the late 2010s). For the study in its entirety: In an earlier analysis of 450 to 750 of the donors, 250 to 350 Gb of sequence data and 100 million or so unique TCR beta sequences from about 190 million T cells were reported. Approximately 330 gigabases of sequencing data and 70 million to 100 million unique TCR sequences made up an early release that covered 500 to 700 HLA-typed donors. Of the roughly 400 genotyped donors, over 70% fell in the genetic ancestry cluster associated with self-reported Caucasian donors. The aim of the study was to test whether cataloging public T cell receptors could identify signatures of past pathogen exposure. The study profiled the T cell repertoires of 550 to 700 subjects by immunosequencing and related them to cytomegalovirus serostatus. In addition to the first cohort of approximately 650 subjects, a separate validation cohort of 130 or so different subjects was used. To predict cytomegalovirus infection status, the study combined high-throughput TCR immunosequencing, statistical association of individual TCRs with disease status, and machine learning. A later analysis re-examined previously published TCR beta repertoires from just over 650 donors and added high-resolution HLA genotyping to investigate patterns of TCR occurrence. In the later analysis, no new phenotypic data were used to find candidate immune exposures; instead, reliance was placed on TCR beta sequences and their occurrence across donors. An earlier analysis of around 580 of the donors used high-throughput TCR beta sequencing to judge whether each TCR beta V gene segment behaved as functional or pseudogenic. Donor age, sex, ethnicity and CMV serostatus were compiled alongside the repertoire data. A later genetic analysis used genome-wide SNP genotypes for about 65% of the roughly 670 donors, treating that subset as a discovery cohort. Every repertoire in the discovery cohort had been generated on one and the same sequencing platform. HLA typing included class I and class II loci at four-digit resolution. Typing coverage differed by locus: A, B, C, DRB1 and DQB1 were typed in roughly 620-640 donors, DQA1 in 500 to 550, DPA1 in 600 to 610, and DPB1 in 400 to 480. Roughly 5 DR-DQ haplotypes were handled as single units for association and clustering because linkage in the cohort was strong. Among about 400 genotyped donors of the cohort, an average of approximately 240,000 unique TCR beta nucleotide sequences was sequenced per donor, of which about 19% were non-productive.

Trimming removed 0 bases from V and 0 bases from J, leaving 12 bases between the germline ends. From its cysteine to its phenylalanine, the CDR3 spans 16 amino acids. The sequence is cut down to CDR3 DNA, 48 bases in frame from base 1. Reading the germline V gene gives CDR1 MGHRA and CDR2 YSYEKL. The cohort comprised fewer than 750 healthy bone marrow donors. Cohort members were all nominally healthy when sampled, although unrecorded immune exposures were likely present. CMV serostatus was recorded as positive for some 300 and negative for about 50% of the roughly 670 cohort members, whereas no CMV serostatus was recorded for the donor in question. Each donor provided a peripheral blood sample, and peripheral blood mononuclear cells were used for TCR beta sequencing. Genomic DNA was extracted from the blood cell samples with the Qiagen DNeasy Blood Extraction Kit. Broad study findings and their caveats: In both the original and validation cohorts, the classifier was reported to diagnose cytomegalovirus status with high specificity and sensitivity. In a later analysis, several top co-occurrence clusters were reported to appear linked to parvovirus B19, influenza, CMV and Epstein-Barr virus. In an earlier analysis of 500 to 650 of the donors, most TCR beta V segments appeared in productive rearrangements about 87% or about 30% of the time, broadly matching IMGT annotations. According to a later genetic analysis, donors in an Asian-associated ancestry cluster had fewer N-insertions in productive TCRs than the approximately 700-donor mean. This cohort had only TCR beta chains sequenced, and the lack of alpha or paired-chain data limited which features could be detected. A later analysis found that most CMV-associated TCR beta chains appeared HLA-restricted, with HLA associations seemingly driven largely by CMV exposure. A cluster of highly shared sequence variants was judged likely to be a technical artifact of the sequencing pipeline. Three of the identified cytomegalovirus-associated TCR beta chains were confirmed in vitro to be specific for cytomegalovirus antigens. In a later genetic analysis, a missense DCLRE1C variant was associated with V-gene and J-gene trimming of TCR beta chains, and the association was replicated in an independent cohort. The authors suggested that the approach could potentially be extended to other disease states and immunological phenotypes. Because HLA typing was unavailable for some donors at each locus, only the typed subset was used in association tests. Some IMGT-functional V segments, including TRBV6-2 and TRBV6-3, could not be told apart with the 87-base-pair reads, so those segments were excluded. The study gave a list of 150 to 200 TCR beta chains associated with cytomegalovirus. In a later analysis, HLA-associated TCR beta chains showed more clonal expansion and lower generation probabilities than non-associated chains that were equally common. Roughly uniform sequencing depth across donors was assumed in presence/absence analyses, although this assumption may not hold. The only immune exposure information available for the cohort was CMV serostatus. In a later analysis, TCR association rates were found to vary across HLA loci, with the most associated TCRs seen for DRB1 alleles and the fewest for HLA-C alleles. When HLA alleles, especially DR and DQ, strongly co-occurred, attributing TCR associations to individual alleles was difficult. While some public TCRs were present in many individuals, most TCR sequences turned up only very rarely across donors. A further reported finding was that TCR beta sequences accurately predicted the HLA-A and HLA-B alleles for most subjects in the first cohort. Linkage disequilibrium might explain the correlated functional status among segregating V segments, but an unknown experimental factor could not be ruled out. A later analysis associated some 17,000 TCR beta sequences with specific HLA alleles at a false discovery rate of 0.05. Because counts were too low, some 16 rarely observed V segments, including chromosome 9 orphons, were excluded from the earlier analysis of a few hundred of the donors.

Receptor libraries were prepared by the immunoSEQ multiplex PCR assay. For the multiplex PCR, a mixture combining 60 forward primers for TCR Vbeta segments and 13 reverse primers for TCR Jbeta segments was used. The CDR3 region of rearranged TCR beta genes was amplified from genomic DNA with a multiplex PCR assay. The Illumina HiSeq System was used to sequence the amplified TCR beta libraries as 87-base-pair reads. In the source study's methods: In a later analysis, tens of millions of unique TCR beta chains were counted across the roughly 700 repertoires, and around 10 million of these chains were shared by at least two donors. Raw reads were error-corrected and collapsed into unique sequences with a nearest-neighbor algorithm that merged closely related sequences to remove PCR and sequencing errors. Alignment of CDR3 sequences to IMGT reference sequences was used to assign V, D and J gene segments. For a sequence to be retained, a match of at least six nucleotides was required to both a V gene segment and a J gene segment. A rearrangement counted as productive if the CDR3 had no stop codons and remained in frame with V and J, and every other rearrangement counted as non-productive. Following IMGT convention, CDR3 was defined as the stretch from the second conserved V-encoded cysteine to the conserved J-encoded phenylalanine. The earlier analysis of a few hundred of the donors excluded sequences that lacked an unambiguous match to a single V gene segment. In an earlier analysis of some 590 of the donors, a V segment was called functional when productive rearrangements were above 56.7%, and segregating when the standard deviation between donors exceeded 5%. A statistical classification framework was developed to diagnose cytomegalovirus status using the catalog of TCR beta chain sequences. V and J gene assignment, in a later analysis, came from comparing TCR nucleotide sequences with IMGT/GENE-DB human TR gene sequences. Using the TCRdist pipeline, a later analysis assigned CDR3 sequences along with most-parsimonious VDJ recombination scenarios. In a later analysis, each TCR beta chain was defined by its CDR3 amino acid sequence together with its V-gene family, and reads lacking a unique V-gene family were excluded. As a way to deal with suspected cross-contamination and a sequencing artifact, a later analysis dropped over 550 nucleotide sequences that were highly shared and had low generation probability. In a later analysis, a clonal expansion index for each public chain was calculated from normalized within-repertoire ranks of inferred template counts. In a later analysis, generation probabilities were computed using a VDJ recombination model fitted to out-of-frame rearrangements, and the results were checked against IGoR. In a later analysis, TCR-TCR, TCR-HLA and TCR-CMV co-occurrence was scored with hypergeometric tests, and a repertoire-size bias correction was applied to TCR pairs. A later analysis estimated false discovery rates by permuting HLA or CMV assignments 20 times. A later analysis grouped co-occurring TCRs with DBSCAN, adding TCRdist sequence similarity when clustering within HLA-allele-positive subsets. For co-occurrence clustering, repertoires with fewer than 30,000 or more than 120,000 public chains were excluded, along with about five repertoires with anomalous nucleotide sharing. This is the immuneACCESS table as TCRdb keeps it, with only in-frame sequences that have V and J called. A part of the clones is gone; compared with another copy, unresolved V genes explain less than half, and the rest is unexplained. V, J and clone size are those of that table, while D and trimming were read from the DNA. This sample has about 130,000 clones in its table, and over 50% of those were observed once. The top ten clonotypes cover 1.6% of the sample.

Comments on this clone: Its binding antigen is unknown. Per-base qualities were not stored, and no clone one base away is much larger.

The origin of this receptor is a human donor in good health. The sequenced sample was PBMCs. The chain couples TRBV4-1 to TRBJ2-7; no confident D gene assignment can be made. The DNA sequence is TGCGCCAGCAGCCAAGATATGGGCGTGAGCTCCTACGAGCAGTACTTC. Its translation is CASSQDMGVSSYEQYF.